This is a list of T cell receptor beta chains from one sample in a study of radiotherapy plus CTLA-4 blockade in lung cancer. Clones were sequenced by immunoSEQ multiplex PCR, and TCRdb holds only the in-frame ones, with some missing. The sample records around 80,000 clones, less than 85% being singletons. This specimen consisted of peripheral blood, obtained from a patient treated with radiotherapy plus ipilimumab. These receptors originate from a human donor with non-small cell lung cancer whose response to radiotherapy plus ipilimumab could not be evaluated. CDR3s include the opening cysteine and the closing phenylalanine or tryptophan. The order of the fields is clone size, V gene, J gene, D gene, CDR3 DNA, CDR3 protein. The D gene is left open where the match is weak. Clone sizes are given selectively: once, few, many, or a class where the clone is expanded.

NA	TRBV6-1	TRBJ2-7	TRBD2	TGTGCCAGCAGTGTGGGACTAGCGGGGTTTTTCTTC	CASSVGLAGFFF
NA	TRBV29-1	TRBJ1-2	NA	TGCAGCGTTGACTGGGCCGGGGGGGACTATGGCTACACCTTC	CSVDWAGGDYGYTF
NA	TRBV30	TRBJ1-1	NA	TGTGCCTGGAGTGTACCGACAAGGGCTTTCTTT	CAWSVPTRAFF
few	TRBV20-1	TRBJ1-1	NA	TGCAGAGCAGGGGCGAACACTGAAGCTTTCTTT	CRAGANTEAFF
few	TRBV6-5	TRBJ2-7	NA	TGTGCCAGCAGCCCACAAGGGGGTATCTACGAGCAGTACTTC	CASSPQGGIYEQYF
once	TRBV28	TRBJ2-7	NA	TGTGCCAGCACTAATCCACAGGGTAATCTTTACGAGCAGTACTTC	CASTNPQGNLYEQYF
NA	TRBV4-2	TRBJ2-1	NA	TGTGCCAGCAGCCCCCTGATAGCCGATGAGCAGTTCTTC	CASSPLIADEQFF
few	TRBV5-6	TRBJ1-3	NA	TGTGCCAGCAGCTTAGGTCAGGGGATACACACCATATATTTT	CASSLGQGIHTIYF
few	TRBV10-3	TRBJ2-7	NA	TGTGCCATCGCTCCGGGACAATCCTACGAGCAGTACTTC	CAIAPGQSYEQYF
few	TRBV5-6	TRBJ2-5	NA	TGTGCCAGCAGCCTACGTCGTATCGATGGAGAGACCCAGTACTTC	CASSLRRIDGETQYF
NA	TRBV7-9	TRBJ2-7	NA	TGTGCCAGCAGCCCCGGACATACCTACGAGCAGTACTTC	CASSPGHTYEQYF
NA	TRBV5-5	TRBJ2-2	NA	TGTGCCAGCAGCTTAGGAGGGTCGGACACCGGGGAGCTGTTTTTT	CASSLGGSDTGELFF
NA	TRBV19	TRBJ2-3	TRBD2	TGTGCCAGTAGTCCCACTAGCGGGGCGGGGAGAGATACGCAGTATTTT	CASSPTSGAGRDTQYF
NA	TRBV4-1	TRBJ2-2	TRBD1	TGCGCCAGCAGCCACGATAGGGGGCTTATCGGGGAGCTGTTTTTT	CASSHDRGLIGELFF
few	TRBV5-1	TRBJ2-7	TRBD2	TGCGCCAGCAGCTGGACTAGCGGGAGTATTTACGAGCAGTACTTC	CASSWTSGSIYEQYF
NA	TRBV7-2	TRBJ2-1	TRBD2	TGTGCCAGCAACCTGCGACTCGGGGGGGAGAGGCAGTTCTTC	CASNLRLGGERQFF
NA	TRBV6-6	TRBJ2-7	TRBD2	TGTGCCATCAAAGCGGCGGGAGGGGTCTACGAGCAGTACTTC	CAIKAAGGVYEQYF
few	TRBV9	TRBJ2-2	NA	TGTGCCAGCAGCGCTGACGGGGGGGAGCTGTTTTTT	CASSADGGELFF
few	TRBV15	TRBJ1-2	TRBD1	TGTGCCACCAGCAGAGTGGTCACAGGGGACGGCTACACCTTC	CATSRVVTGDGYTF
few	TRBV5-4	TRBJ2-5	NA	TGTGCCAGCAGCTTGTTAACAGCACAAGAGACCCAGTACTTC	CASSLLTAQETQYF